This TCR beta chain was captured in a study of a mutant IDH1 vaccine in newly diagnosed glioma. The wider study: Scheduled for weeks 1, 3, 5, 7, 11, 15, 19 and 23, eight vaccinations were given to patients.

Time point indicated: week 11, during vaccination. Doses consisted of 300 ug of mutant IDH1 20-mer peptide each, paired with topical imiquimod. The CDR3 spans 13 residues. V lost 1 base and J lost 6, with 9 bases in between. Germline CDR1 reads MGHRA; CDR2 reads YSYEKL. Using immunoSEQ multiplex PCR, the repertoire was profiled, and TCRdb retains in-frame clones only, with some absent. The sample yields tens of thousands of clones, roughly 80% seen once. In this sample, this clone is medium-sized (0.01 to 0.1%). Its specificity is not known. The chain employs TRBV4-1 and TRBJ1-2; possibly TRBD1 for D (5 bases). The specimen was PBMCs, collected from a glioma patient whose treatment included an IDH1 peptide vaccine. The TCR sequence derives from a man aged 45-60 years with glioma. Here the CDR3 DNA reads TGCGCCAGCAGCCAAGTTGGGGGTAATGGCTACACCTTC. It codes for CASSQVGGNGYTF.